These T cell receptor beta chains were read from a single sample in a study of Ad26.COV2.S vaccination and SARS-CoV-2 variants. The assay was immunoSEQ multiplex PCR, and TCRdb's table has in-frame clones only and misses some. The repertoire consists of 300,000 to 400,000 clones, with 75% to 90% occurring once and the leading ten covering about 10%. The starting material was peripheral blood, obtained in a trial of Ad26.COV2.S vaccine versus placebo. The receptor source for this set is a person between 18 and 60 years old who received the Ad26.COV2.S COVID-19 vaccine or a placebo. CDR3s include the opening cysteine and the closing phenylalanine or tryptophan. A D gene is named only where the DNA matches it firmly. Size is stated for part of the rows, as once, few or many counts, or as a class when the clone is expanded.

. 19 TRBJ2-1 TRBV24-1 TRBD2 CATSDSGTSGSPRLGEQFF TGTGCCACCAGTGACTCCGGGACTAGCGGGAGTCCGCGGTTAGGTGAGCAGTTCTTC
. 14 TRBJ1-2 TRBV6-6 . CASSHGGVNYGYTF TGTGCCAGCAGTCACGGCGGGGTGAACTATGGCTACACCTTC
. 14 TRBJ1-4 TRBV30 TRBD1 CAWSGQGEVEKLFF TGTGCCTGGAGCGGACAGGGGGAGGTAGAAAAACTGTTTTTT
. 14 TRBJ2-1 TRBV6-5 TRBD2 CASKGRGSYNEQFF TGTGCCAGCAAGGGGCGGGGGTCCTACAATGAGCAGTTCTTC
. 18 TRBJ2-1 TRBV11-2 . CASSPPGYRSISYNEQFF TGTGCCAGCAGCCCCCCGGGATATCGCTCAATCTCCTACAATGAGCAGTTCTTC
. 13 TRBJ1-2 TRBV3-1/TRBV3-2 . CASSQGTGRGYTF TGTGCCAGCAGCCAAGGAACAGGGAGAGGCTACACCTTC
few 14 TRBJ2-2 TRBV3-1/TRBV3-2 TRBD1 CASSRTGGIGELFF TGTGCCAGCAGCCGGACAGGGGGCATCGGGGAGCTGTTTTTT
. 15 TRBJ1-3 TRBV5-6 . CASSLGPNSGNTIYF TGTGCCAGCAGCCTGGGACCGAATTCTGGAAACACCATATATTTT
. 16 TRBJ2-3 TRBV4-3 TRBD1 CASSSSGTGSSDTQYF TGCGCCAGCAGCTCCTCCGGGACAGGGAGCTCAGATACGCAGTATTTT
. 13 TRBJ2-7 TRBV4-3 . CASSQDWAYEQYF TGCGCCAGCAGCCAAGATTGGGCCTACGAGCAGTACTTC
. 15 TRBJ2-5 TRBV4-1 . CASSQVRGDGETQYF TGCGCCAGCAGCCAGGTCCGAGGGGACGGAGAGACCCAGTACTTC
. 14 TRBJ2-3 TRBV24-1 . CATEGGESTDTQYF TGTGCCACCGAGGGCGGAGAAAGCACAGATACGCAGTATTTT
once 15 TRBJ1-5 TRBV30 . CAWSAHGSVNQPQHF TGTGCCTGGAGTGCCCACGGATCCGTTAATCAGCCCCAGCATTTT
. 15 TRBJ1-1 TRBV2 . CASREEQATNTEAFF TGTGCCAGCCGAGAAGAACAGGCTACGAACACTGAAGCTTTCTTT
. 14 TRBJ2-5 TRBV20-1 TRBD2 CSASGQRDGETQYF TGCAGTGCTAGTGGCCAGCGGGACGGAGAGACCCAGTACTTC
. 16 TRBJ2-3 TRBV6-2/TRBV6-3 . CASSYSISAGTDTQYF TGTGCCAGCAGTTACTCGATAAGTGCTGGCACAGATACGCAGTATTTT
once 14 TRBJ1-1 TRBV4-1 . CASSQGLRNTEAFF TGCGCCAGCAGCCAAGGGCTCAGGAACACTGAAGCTTTCTTT
. 15 TRBJ2-1 TRBV24-1 TRBD1 CATSDHRGDLGEQFF TGTGCCACCAGTGACCACAGGGGAGATCTGGGTGAGCAGTTCTTC
once 15 TRBJ1-4 TRBV29-1 TRBD1 CSVRKGQGANEKLFF TGCAGCGTCCGTAAGGGACAGGGGGCTAATGAAAAACTGTTTTTT
once 15 TRBJ2-5 TRBV9 . CASSVDGGRGGTQYF TGTGCCAGCAGCGTAGACGGGGGCAGAGGGGGGACCCAGTACTTC
once 11 TRBJ2-7 TRBV7-9 . CASSLEYEQYF TGTGCCAGCAGCTTGGAGTACGAGCAGTACTTC
. 17 TRBJ2-5 TRBV4-1 . CASSQFPPGTLQETQYF TGCGCCAGCAGCCAATTTCCCCCCGGAACCCTACAAGAGACCCAGTACTTC
. 15 TRBJ2-7 TRBV27 TRBD1 CASSSRLQGIDEQYF TGTGCCAGCAGTTCCCGGCTACAGGGGATCGACGAGCAGTACTTC
. 14 TRBJ2-1 TRBV6-6 . CASSYSALGDEQFF TGTGCCAGCAGTTACTCGGCCCTAGGGGATGAGCAGTTCTTC
. 15 TRBJ2-2 TRBV5-1 TRBD1 CASSSLDRGTGELFF TGCGCCAGCAGCTCTTTGGACAGGGGGACCGGGGAGCTGTTTTTT
. 14 TRBJ2-1 TRBV7-9 TRBD1 CASSSNDRGNEQFF TGTGCCAGCAGCTCAAATGACAGGGGGAATGAGCAGTTCTTC
once 14 TRBJ2-1 TRBV24-1 . CATSSPGLYNEQFF TGTGCCACCAGCTCCCCGGGACTTTACAATGAGCAGTTCTTC
few 13 TRBJ2-7 TRBV4-1 TRBD1 CASSPGQGDEQYF TGCGCCAGCAGCCCGGGACAGGGGGACGAGCAGTACTTC
. 14 TRBJ2-1 TRBV5-1 . CASSLETRYNEQFF TGCGCCAGCAGCTTAGAGACTAGGTACAATGAGCAGTTCTTC
once 15 TRBJ2-5 TRBV7-2 TRBD2 CASSLVSGVQETQYF TGTGCCAGCAGCTTAGTTAGCGGGGTCCAAGAGACCCAGTACTTC
. 14 TRBJ2-7 TRBV7-2 . CASSPSGGLGEQYF TGTGCCAGCAGCCCCTCCGGGGGGCTGGGCGAGCAGTACTTC
few 16 TRBJ2-3 TRBV5-6 . CASSQGPWGATDTQYF TGTGCCAGCAGCCAGGGACCCTGGGGTGCCACAGATACGCAGTATTTT
. 15 TRBJ2-3 TRBV11-2 TRBD2 CASSDSGGETDTQYF TGTGCCAGCAGCGATAGCGGGGGGGAGACAGATACGCAGTATTTT
. 13 TRBJ2-7 TRBV12-3/TRBV12-4 TRBD1 CASSPGQTYEQYF TGTGCCAGCAGTCCGGGACAGACCTACGAGCAGTACTTC
. 15 TRBJ2-7 TRBV4-2 TRBD2 CASSLSPSREDEQYF TGTGCCAGCAGCCTATCTCCCTCGCGGGAGGACGAGCAGTACTTC
. 13 TRBJ1-1 TRBV5-1 . CASSTGEGTEAFF TGCGCCAGCAGCACGGGGGAAGGAACTGAAGCTTTCTTT
. 16 TRBJ1-3 TRBV7-2 . CASSLARGRTGNTIYF TGTGCCAGCAGCTTAGCGCGGGGAAGGACTGGAAACACCATATATTTT
. 13 TRBJ2-1 TRBV24-1 . CATSQGRGDEQFF TGTGCCACCTCCCAGGGGCGCGGGGATGAGCAGTTCTTC
. 18 TRBJ2-5 TRBV28 TRBD2 CASRFGLAGGPAQETQYF TGTGCCAGCAGATTCGGACTAGCGGGGGGGCCTGCTCAAGAGACCCAGTACTTC
. 15 TRBJ2-1 TRBV19 . CASSSQGPGYNEQFF TGTGCCAGTAGTAGTCAGGGCCCGGGCTACAATGAGCAGTTCTTC
. 15 TRBJ2-7 TRBV27 TRBD1 CASSPGQGAINEQYF TGTGCCAGCAGCCCGGGACAGGGGGCAATAAACGAGCAGTACTTC
few 13 TRBJ2-1 TRBV18 . CASSPGVHNEQFF TGTGCCAGCTCACCAGGGGTCCACAATGAGCAGTTCTTC
. 15 TRBJ1-5 TRBV7-2 . CASSLVSDSNQPQHF TGTGCCAGCAGCTTAGTATCGGACAGCAATCAGCCCCAGCATTTT
. 12 TRBJ1-1 TRBV30 . CAWGEGGTEAFF TGTGCCTGGGGGGAGGGTGGCACTGAAGCTTTCTTT
. 15 TRBJ2-7 TRBV3-1/TRBV3-2 TRBD1 CASSLGTVRFYEQYF TGTGCCAGCAGCCTCGGGACAGTCCGGTTCTACGAGCAGTACTTC
once 13 TRBJ2-5 TRBV9 TRBD1 CASSEGQARTQYF TGTGCCAGCAGTGAGGGACAGGCCCGGACCCAGTACTTC
. 12 TRBJ2-7 TRBV5-6 . CASSVQGYEQYF TGTGCCAGCAGCGTGCAGGGGTACGAGCAGTACTTC
. 15 TRBJ2-6 TRBV19 . CASSLRPSGANVLTF TGTGCCAGTAGTTTGAGACCCTCTGGGGCCAACGTCCTGACTTTC
few 14 TRBJ1-2 TRBV6-1 . CASSERGARNGYTF TGTGCCAGCAGTGAAAGGGGGGCGCGGAATGGCTACACCTTC
once 12 TRBJ1-2 TRBV12-3/TRBV12-4 . CASSSSRGGYTF TGTGCCAGCAGTTCCAGCCGCGGTGGCTACACCTTC
. 14 TRBJ1-2 TRBV4-1 . CASSQNEGYGEFSF TGCGCCAGCAGCCAAAACGAGGGGTATGGCGAATTCTCCTTC
. 13 TRBJ2-7 TRBV12-3/TRBV12-4 . CASSRTLSGEQYF TGTGCCAGCAGCCGCACCCTATCGGGCGAGCAGTACTTC
few 15 TRBJ1-5 TRBV2 . CASSLQGYSNQPQHF TGTGCCAGCAGTCTACAGGGCTATAGCAATCAGCCCCAGCATTTT
. 12 TRBJ2-3 TRBV12-3/TRBV12-4 . CASSLFTDTQYF TGTGCCAGCAGTTTATTCACAGATACGCAGTATTTT